This T cell receptor (beta chain) came from a study of cytomegalovirus exposure and HLA in healthy donors. General study results and limits: According to a later analysis, most TCR beta chains associated with CMV appeared HLA-restricted. Sequencing likely caused a cluster of highly shared sequence variants. Fewer N-insertions than the roughly 700-donor mean were reportedly shown by an Asian-associated ancestry cluster in a later analysis. The records held CMV serostatus as the only immune exposure information.

Worth noting for this clone: Its antigen is not known.

The CDR3 is 13 amino acids. The V gene lost 4 bases and the J gene lost 9 bases, with 15 bases spanning the gap. In germline, CDR1 is MDHEN, CDR2 SYDVKM. PCR employed 60 Vbeta and 13 Jbeta primers. Sequencing was performed with immunoSEQ multiplex PCR; in TCRdb, only in-frame clones are kept and a portion is missing. The sample lists 160,000 or so clones, around 80% seen once, with about 1.6% in the top ten. The sequenced sample consisted of PBMCs. This receptor was obtained from a man aged 40-55 years in good health and CMV-seronegative. The chain carries TRBV28 and TRBJ2-5; D is perhaps TRBD2 (5 bases). CDR3 protein: CASSSPPFGAQYF. The CDR3 DNA is TGTGCCAGCAGTTCTCCCCCCTTCGGGGCCCAGTACTTC.